This T cell receptor (beta chain) is from a study of shared clonotypes between healthy human individuals. Healthy and HIV-negative, the adult donors had no recent acute infections or vaccinations. Every contributor of samples was a Caucasian grown-up residing in Nashville, Tennessee. In germline, CDR1 is MGHRA, CDR2 YSYEKL. V shed 1 base, J shed 2 bases, and the junction held 17 bases outside the gene matches. The CDR3 has 20 residues. Once extracted for a subset, genomic DNA was divided evenly among several immunoSEQ plates. The assay was immunoSEQ multiplex PCR, and TCRdb's table has in-frame clones only and misses some. The data show some 490,000 clones, over 75% seen once.

Specimen: PBMCs. The chain is built from TRBV4-1 and TRBJ2-7; 10 positions agree with TRBD2. The TCR was taken from a middle-aged woman in good health. Some clones in this sample may be carry-over from other donors' samples. In DNA, the CDR3 is TGCGCCAGCAGCCAAGTCGTGACCCGGACTAGCGGAACGAAACCCTACGAGCAGTACTTC. This codes for CASSQVVTRTSGTKPYEQYF.